Included here is one TCR beta chain sequence, with context. What it recognizes is unknown. The CDR3 runs to 17 residues. V lost 4 bases and J 5 bases, leaving 18 bases between the germline ends. Germline CDR1 reads MDHEN; CDR2 reads SYDVKM. Extracted RNA was reverse transcribed into cDNA, the sequencing template. Data came from immunoSEQ multiplex PCR; TCRdb stores just in-frame clones and leaves some out. The profile covers about 160,000 clones, with around 71% appearing a single time and 0.91% taken by the ten largest. These data come from a study of CD8+ T cells in alopecia areata. Study-wide context: Treatment ran 6 to 18 months, with 6 months of follow-up afterward.

The study, taken as a whole, reports: Lesional tissue from the scalp (especially in alopecia totalis/universalis) showed higher clonality than normal scalp.

As for treatment: oral pan-JAK inhibitor, 5-10 mg twice daily. The chain combines TRBV28 with TRBJ1-6; tentative D call: TRBD1 (6 bases). The sequences come from CD4+ T cells sorted from blood, collected at week 4, from a patient treated with tofacitinib. The sequence was obtained from a human donor with alopecia areata. The CDR3 DNA reads as TGTGCCAGCAGTTCTCAGGGGATAGCAGTAAATAATTCACCCCTCCACTTT. It translates to CASSSQGIAVNNSPLHF.